Listed below are T cell receptor beta chains from one sample, sequenced in a study of CD8 T cells in ankylosing spondylitis. TCRdb used MiXCR to reprocess the 5' RACE reads, holding one entry per CDR3 protein. The data contain some 450,000 distinct CDR3 sequences, about 15% of them singletons. The sample comprised blood, either unsorted or a sorted T cell fraction (not recorded which). Receptors were obtained from a male donor with ankylosing spondylitis. The CDR3 runs from the conserved cysteine through the conserved F or W. The order of the fields is J gene, V gene, clone size, D gene, CDR3 DNA, CDR3 protein. The D gene is left open where the match is weak. Clone size is not always given. Where it is, it says once, few, many or a class for expanded clones.

>TRBJ2-1|TRBV7-2|few|TRBD2
TGTGCCAGCAGCTTAGCCGGGGTAGCGGGGGGCGATGAGCAGTTCTTC
CASSLAGVAGGDEQFF
>TRBJ2-7|TRBV27|once|-
TGTGCCTCCAGGGGCCATCCCTACGAGCAGTACTTC
CASRGHPYEQYF
>TRBJ1-5|TRBV12-3/TRBV12-4|few|-
TGTGCCAGCTCTAATCTGGGAAATCAGCCCCAGCATTTT
CASSNLGNQPQHF
>TRBJ2-7|TRBV16|few|TRBD1
TGTGCCAGCAGCCAGGACAGGCTTACCTACGAGCAGTACTTC
CASSQDRLTYEQYF
>TRBJ2-1|TRBV3-1|-|TRBD2
TGTGCCAGCAGCCATCAAAGGACTAGCGGGGTTAATGAGCAGTTCTTC
CASSHQRTSGVNEQFF
>TRBJ2-7|TRBV12-3/TRBV12-4|many|-
TGTGCCAGCAGTTTCCCAGGTCCCTCCTACGAGCAGTACTTC
CASSFPGPSYEQYF
>TRBJ1-4|TRBV2|-|-
TGTGCCAACACGCGGGGGGCAACTAATGAAAAACTGTTTTTT
CANTRGATNEKLFF
>TRBJ2-1|TRBV20-1|few|-
TGCAGTGCTAGAGATAGTCAGGAGTCTTTTAATGAGCAGTTCTTC
CSARDSQESFNEQFF
>TRBJ2-7|TRBV15|-|-
TGTGCCACCAGCAGAGATTATGGGACCTACGAGCAGTACTTC
CATSRDYGTYEQYF
>TRBJ2-7|TRBV4-1|few|-
TGCGCCAGCAGCCATCCCCCGGGACCGATATCCTACGAGCAGTACTTC
CASSHPPGPISYEQYF
>TRBJ2-5|TRBV5-6|many|TRBD2
TGTGCCAGCTCCGGGAGGACTAGCGGGGACCAAGAGACCCAGTACTTC
CASSGRTSGDQETQYF
>TRBJ2-1|TRBV12-3/TRBV12-4|many|TRBD2
TGTGCCACCAAGCCCGGCGGGAGTGAGCAGTTCTTC
CATKPGGSEQFF
>TRBJ2-1|TRBV20-1|-|-
TGCAGTGCTCAGACACGAGGTTCCTACAATGAGCAGTTCTTC
CSAQTRGSYNEQFF
>TRBJ1-1|TRBV12-3/TRBV12-4|many|-
TGTGCCAGCAGCCCCTTTGGACGGGGGGTGGGGGAAAACACTGAAGCTTTCTTT
CASSPFGRGVGENTEAFF
>TRBJ1-3|TRBV12-3/TRBV12-4|few|-
TGTGCCAGCAGCTTCGGGACATCGAGCTCTGGAAACACCATATATTTT
CASSFGTSSSGNTIYF
>TRBJ2-3|TRBV5-1|many|-
TGCGCCAGCAGCTTGGGGGACAGCACAGATACGCAGTATTTT
CASSLGDSTDTQYF
>TRBJ1-2|TRBV4-1|few|-
TGCGCCAGCAGCCAAGATCGGAGTCAGGGAGATTTCTATGGCTACACCTTC
CASSQDRSQGDFYGYTF
>TRBJ1-1|TRBV20-1|few|-
TGCAGTGCTCCTCCAGGCACGAACACTGAAGCTTTCTTT
CSAPPGTNTEAFF
>TRBJ2-1|TRBV27|-|-
TGTGCCAGCAGTTTCCGGGGCCACAATGAGCAGTTCTTC
CASSFRGHNEQFF
>TRBJ2-3|TRBV15|-|-
TGTGCCACCAGCACCGATTTTGGCGGATTCACAGATACGCAGTATTTT
CATSTDFGGFTDTQYF
>TRBJ1-3|TRBV28|-|-
TGTGCCAGCAGTTCCGGAGGGGCTGGAAACACCATATATTTT
CASSSGGAGNTIYF
>TRBJ2-1|TRBV20-1|-|TRBD2
TGCAGTGCTAGAGTGAGTCGAGCGGGGAGAACTTATGCCCGCTCCTACAATGAGCAGTTCTTC
CSARVSRAGRTYARSYNEQFF
>TRBJ2-3|TRBV28|-|TRBD2
TGTGCCAGCAGTTTACCCGGGACTAGCGTCACAGATACGCAGTATTTT
CASSLPGTSVTDTQYF
>TRBJ2-2|TRBV24-1|-|TRBD2
TGTGCCACCAGTGATCCCGCTCCTAGCGGGAGGGCCGACGGGGAGCTGTTTTTT
CATSDPAPSGRADGELFF
>TRBJ2-3|TRBV6-1|few|TRBD2
TGTGCCAGCCGCAGCGGGGGATACTTCACAGATACGCAGTATTTT
CASRSGGYFTDTQYF
>TRBJ2-3|TRBV10-3|many|TRBD2
TGTGCCACCCAGCCGCCTAGCGGGAGTGGAGATACGCAGTATTTT
CATQPPSGSGDTQYF
>TRBJ2-5|TRBV27|-|TRBD1
TGTGCCAGCAGTTCGCCGGGGACAGAGAAAGAGACCCAGTACTTC
CASSSPGTEKETQYF
>TRBJ2-3|TRBV9|-|TRBD2
TGTGCCAGCAGCGTAGAGTCTAGCGGGACGCAGTATTTT
CASSVESSGTQYF
>TRBJ2-3|TRBV7-3|-|-
TGTGCCAGCAGCATCTCTGGGGCCGGCACAGATACGCAGTATTTT
CASSISGAGTDTQYF
>TRBJ1-2|TRBV12-3/TRBV12-4|-|-
TGTGCCAGCAGTTTTGAGGCCCCGTATGGCTACACCTTC
CASSFEAPYGYTF
>TRBJ1-6|TRBV6-5|-|-
TGTGCCAGCAGTTACTCGCAGGTTAATTCACCCCTCCACTTT
CASSYSQVNSPLHF
>TRBJ2-7|TRBV20-1|many|-
TGCAGTGCTGGGACCCAGTATGAGCAGTACTTC
CSAGTQYEQYF
>TRBJ1-2|TRBV24-1|-|TRBD1
TGTGCCACCAGCCCGACAGGGTCTAACTATGGCTACACCTTC
CATSPTGSNYGYTF
>TRBJ2-5|TRBV20-1|many|-
TGCAGTGCTAGTGGATCGGTGGGGCAAGAGACCCAGTACTTC
CSASGSVGQETQYF
>TRBJ1-5|TRBV6-1|many|-
TGTGCCAGCAGACCCGGGGGAGGGAATCAGCCCCAGCATTTT
CASRPGGGNQPQHF
>TRBJ2-1|TRBV4-1|-|TRBD2
TGCGCCAGCAGCCAAGATCCAGGCGGGAGCTTGTACAATGAGCAGTTCTTC
CASSQDPGGSLYNEQFF
>TRBJ2-1|TRBV20-1|many|TRBD1
TGCAGTGCTAGGAGCGGGACAGGGCTAACCAATGAGCAGTTCTTC
CSARSGTGLTNEQFF
>TRBJ1-1|TRBV7-3|few|TRBD1
TGTGCCAGCAGCAGGCAAGGGGGCGCATACACTGAAGCTTTCTTT
CASSRQGGAYTEAFF
>TRBJ2-7|TRBV12-3/TRBV12-4|many|-
TGTGCCAGCAGGCCAGGGGGGACCTACGAGCAGTACTTC
CASRPGGTYEQYF
>TRBJ1-2|TRBV2|-|-
TGTGCCAGCAGCAACACCGGGACTAATGGCTACACCTTC
CASSNTGTNGYTF
>TRBJ1-1|TRBV5-1|few|-
TGCGCCAGCAGCTTGCCTTGGAACACTGAAGCTTTCTTT
CASSLPWNTEAFF
>TRBJ2-7|TRBV7-2|few|TRBD2
TGTGCCAGCAGCTCCACCCGCGGGAGGGCCTACGAGCAGTACTTC
CASSSTRGRAYEQYF
>TRBJ2-1|TRBV30|-|-
TGTGCCTGGAGTGGGGTTGGGCTCCCCTATGACAATGAGCAGTTCTTC
CAWSGVGLPYDNEQFF
>TRBJ2-7|TRBV10-1|few|-
TGCGCCAGCAGTGACTTGGGCAGGGTATGTTGGTACTTC
CASSDLGRVCWYF
>TRBJ1-4|TRBV20-1|few|-
TGCAGTGCTAGAGATCGGTGGGCAGGGAAGAATGAAAAACTGTTTTTT
CSARDRWAGKNEKLFF